Sequencing of this T cell receptor beta chain was carried out in a study of blood T cell repertoires in COVID-19. Study background: The analysed material was cDNA or gDNA that came from T cells, B-cell-depleted T cells, or PBMCs.

How the authors handled the data: Amplification from reference gene primers served as the basis for estimated nucleated cell counts. TCRdb keeps only in-frame clones here, not all; method: immunoSEQ multiplex PCR. D and trimming come from the DNA, and the V and J calls and clone size come from that table. The sample includes about 330,000 clones, about nine tenths of them seen just once. Those who participated ranged in age from roughly 18 to 89 years and resided in about two dozen US areas. In assigning cohorts, the study relied on participant-reported clinical history. The TCR comes from a woman aged 18-35 years who had recovered from COVID-19. Material: PBMCs or T cells enriched from blood (not recorded which).

The CDR3: CASSPQGADEQYF. The DNA of the CDR3 is TGCGCCAGCAGCCCCCAGGGGGCGGACGAGCAGTACTTC. The rearrangement links TRBV5-1 to TRBJ2-7; 8 positions agree with TRBD1. J was trimmed by 5 bases and V by 4 bases; bases with no gene match: 5. CDR3 length: 13 amino acids. In germline, CDR1 is SGHRS, CDR2 YFSETQ.